A selection of T cell receptor beta chains follows, all from one sample in a study of T cell responses to AZD1222 COVID-19 vaccine. Profiling relied on immunoSEQ multiplex PCR, and the TCRdb table lists in-frame clones only, not all of them. In the table there are 90,000 to 150,000 clones, around nine tenths of which are singletons. The sequencing here drew on peripheral blood, taken on day 0 of AZD1222 vaccination. These receptor sequences come from an adult in good health. CDR3s include the opening cysteine and the closing phenylalanine or tryptophan. The D gene is left open where the match is weak.

J gene	V gene	D gene	CDR3 DNA	CDR3 protein
TRBJ2-3	TRBV15	TRBD1	TGTGCCACCAGCAAAGGGACAGGGGGCGCAGATACGCAGTATTTT	CATSKGTGGADTQYF
TRBJ1-5	TRBV7-9	NA	TGTGCCAGCAGCTTGACAGGATACAATCAGCCCCAGCATTTT	CASSLTGYNQPQHF
TRBJ2-4	TRBV5-1	NA	TGCGCCAGCAGACGACACGGAGACGCCAAAAACATTCAGTACTTC	CASRRHGDAKNIQYF
TRBJ2-3	TRBV10-3	NA	TGTGCCATCAGTGAGTCGACGTTAGCTGACAGCCCAGATACGCAGTATTTT	CAISESTLADSPDTQYF
TRBJ2-2	TRBV3-1/TRBV3-2	TRBD1	TGTGCCAGCAGCTCCCCCGGGACAGAGCCCACCGGGGAGCTGTTTTTT	CASSSPGTEPTGELFF
TRBJ1-1	TRBV5-1	TRBD1	TGCGCCAGCAGCATTAGGACAGGGAGGAACACTGAAGCTTTCTTT	CASSIRTGRNTEAFF
TRBJ1-2	TRBV5-5	NA	TGTGCCAGCAGCTTAACCGGCGGTGATGGCTACACCTTC	CASSLTGGDGYTF
TRBJ1-3	TRBV5-5	NA	TGTGCCAGCAGCTTATTCTTGGGACTCCTTAAGTCCGCTGGAAACACCATATATTTT	CASSLFLGLLKSAGNTIYF
TRBJ1-5	TRBV27	NA	TGTGCCAGCACCCAATATTCTGGTTATAGCAATCAGCCCCAGCATTTT	CASTQYSGYSNQPQHF
TRBJ1-6	TRBV11-2	NA	TGTGCCAGCAGCCGATTTGGGACCGCCGCCTATAATTCACCCCTCCACTTT	CASSRFGTAAYNSPLHF